This T cell receptor (beta chain) came from a study of shared clonotypes between healthy human individuals (dated by TCRdb to 2018 to 2021). Background on the whole study: A few men and a couple of women, aged 18 to 49 years, made up the cohort. To estimate repertoire size and how much clonotypes are shared between individuals, the study performed deep sequencing of blood TCR repertoires from about five healthy adults. Different laboratories and diverse techniques were used to prepare libraries and sequence TCR repertoires, to increase sequencing depth and limit assay-specific biases. Each donor's leukapheresis produced roughly between roughly 0.94 and 9.5 billion PBMCs. General study outcomes and caveats: Sampling was limited to blood, and TCR repertoires in tissue likely differ from TCR repertoires in blood. Pairwise subsampling indicated that sequencing depth was expected to affect the degree of clonotype sharing among donors. Because the study included a small number of donors, the genetic and exposure-history diversity represented was limited.

Using the deep immunoSEQ assay, multiplex PCR amplified TCR CDR3 regions from genomic DNA. Extracted genomic DNA from each cell subset was distributed evenly across all wells of several immunoSEQ 96-well plates, and each plate was treated as a replicate. For unsorted PBMC, approximately 300 ng of genomic DNA, equivalent to approximately 30,000 T cell genomes, went into each replicate PCR. Ten immunoSEQ deep assay plates were used to sequence the unsorted PBMC genomic DNA. Purified libraries were quantified with a Qubit 3.0 fluorometer, sized on a Bioanalyzer 2100, and re-quantified with the KAPA Library Quantification kit. Every immunoSEQ 96-well plate was sequenced on a dedicated single-read 150-cycle Illumina NextSeq 550 flow cell. The paper's data handling went like this. Because the immunoSEQ output included only junctional sequences and no quality scores, the filtering could not be the same as the filtering used for full-length reads. Sequences were annotated with PyIR, a Python wrapper for IgBLAST v1.9, using IMGT germline references to assign V/J genes and CDR3. Reads with weak V/J assignments (E-value above 1e-6), missing CDR3, stop codons, out-of-frame junctions, or ambiguous translated residues were removed. V3J clonotypes were defined as sequences sharing an identical inferred V gene, J gene, and CDR3 amino acid sequence. The percentage overlap between two repertoires was calculated by dividing the number of shared unique clonotypes by the size of the smaller repertoire. Repertoire richness was assessed with RTK rarefaction, the Chao1 estimator, and Recon v2.1 estimates of unobserved clonotypes. The clones in this table, taken by TCRdb from immuneACCESS, are in-frame only. Not every clone is retained; where verified, under half of the shortfall comes from an unresolved V gene, and the cause of the rest is unknown. The V and J calls and clone size are taken from that table; D and trimming were inferred from the DNA. The sample contains approximately 500,000 clones, almost 80% of them found a single time. More than 10% of the sample lies in the top ten.

A word on this clone: Its antigen is still unknown. The sample holds no much larger clone one base away, and base qualities are not on file.

Looking up the germline V gene yields CDR1 SQVTM and CDR2 ANQGSEA. Spanning cysteine to phenylalanine, the CDR3 consists of 14 amino acids. This entry keeps only the CDR3 DNA: 42 bases, framed from base 1. V ends up 5 bases short and J 2 bases short, with an unmatched junction base count of 7. The donors were healthy, HIV-negative adults with no recently reported acute infections or vaccinations. Only Caucasian adults living in Nashville, Tennessee, USA were represented among the donors. In the unsorted samples, 85 million to 100 million PBMCs were counted, and genomic DNA was extracted using the QIAamp DNA Blood Mini kit. Blood was collected by leukapheresis, and PBMCs were isolated by Ficoll-Histopaque density gradient centrifugation and then cryopreserved in liquid nitrogen vapor phase.

Rearrangement joined TRBV29-1 to TRBJ2-7, and TRBD1 aligns with 9 junction nucleotides. The material sequenced was PBMCs. The origin of this receptor is a woman aged 40 to 55 in good health. Some clones in this sample may be carry-over from other donors' samples. The DNA is TGCAGCGTTTATTCTGGGACAGGGCCCTACGAGCAGTACTTC. It is translated as CSVYSGTGPYEQYF.